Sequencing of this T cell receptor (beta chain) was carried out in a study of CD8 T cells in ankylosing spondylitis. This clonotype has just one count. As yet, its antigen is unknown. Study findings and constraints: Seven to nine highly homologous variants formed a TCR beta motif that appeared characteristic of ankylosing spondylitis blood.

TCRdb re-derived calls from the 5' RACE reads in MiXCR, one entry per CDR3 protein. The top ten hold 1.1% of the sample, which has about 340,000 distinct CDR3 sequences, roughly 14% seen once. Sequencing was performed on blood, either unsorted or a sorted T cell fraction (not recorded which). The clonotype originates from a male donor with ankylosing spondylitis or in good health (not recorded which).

The CDR3 DNA reads as TGTGCCTGGATACCTACCGGGACAGGGAATGAGACCCAGTACTTC. Its translation: CAWIPTGTGNETQYF. The rearrangement uses TRBV30 and TRBJ2-5, with TRBD1 matching 9 bases. The germline gives CDR1 GTSNPN, CDR2 SVGIG (reference sequence). V lost 4 bases to trimming and J lost 5 bases; unmatched junction nucleotides: 11. The CDR3 consists of 15 residues.